This T cell receptor beta chain was captured in a study of T cells after yellow fever vaccination. General observations from the study: Researchers report a weaker secondary response that nonetheless peaked faster, day 5 versus 15.

V was shortened by 2 bases and J by 2 bases, with 22 bases between the two germline ends. Germline CDR1 is MDHEN and CDR2 is SYDVKM. There are 19 residues in the CDR3. This clonotype came up a few times. Its antigen is still unknown. TCRdb redid the calling of the 5' RACE reads with MiXCR, one entry per CDR3 protein. The profile shows fewer than 350,000 distinct CDR3 sequences, approximately 4% of them singletons. The V and J genes are TRBV28 and TRBJ1-5; no reliable D call. Sample: PBMCs, taken 15 days after the yellow fever booster vaccination. The TCR sequence derives from a young man who received the YFV17D yellow fever vaccine. DNA of the CDR3: TGTGCCAGCAGTTTAACCAGCCACAGTGGGCCCGGGGGCAATCAGCCCCAGCATTTT. The encoded protein is CASSLTSHSGPGGNQPQHF.